What follows is one T cell receptor beta chain and its context. This receptor's antigen is unknown. Base qualities are not provided; no much larger clone lies one nucleotide away. The sample comes from a study of blood T cell repertoires in COVID-19 (dated by TCRdb to 2018 to 2021). About the study as a whole: The collaborator samples originated in the United States, Italy and Spain and spanned the acute and convalescent phases of COVID-19. The material from the prospective study consisted of cDNA or gDNA derived from T cells, B-cell-depleted T cells, or PBMCs. Deeply sampled blood TCRbeta repertoires from subjects exposed to, actively infected with, or recovered from COVID-19 were included in the dataset. The repertoires were made available in a free public database intended to serve as a resource for research on the immune response to SARS-CoV-2. The samples were drawn from two sources: the first 160 participants of the ongoing ImmuneRACE study, and over 1,000 subjects contributed by 6 global collaborators. Nearly every sample came with metadata listing a de-identified subject ID, COVID-19 status, age in years and sex. HLA class I and class II types, where available, came from metadata supplied by the sample provider rather than from assay-based typing.

TCRbeta CDR3 regions were amplified from genomic DNA by means of the immunoSEQ Assay, a bias-controlled multiplex PCR. Per the authors' processing: The number of nucleated cells in each sample was estimated from the amplification of reference gene primers within the assay. To quantify the absolute abundance of each unique TCRbeta CDR3 rearrangement, sequence reads were collapsed and filtered. For each sample, productive Simpson clonality was calculated as the square root of Simpson's diversity index across productive rearrangements. Not all clones reach the TCRdb copy of this immuneACCESS table, which keeps in-frame sequences only. Checked studies attribute under half of the gap to unresolved V genes and leave the rest unexplained. The DNA was the basis for D and trimming; V, J and clone size are from that table. In this sample the table shows about 180,000 clones, approximately 83% of which occur a single time. Roughly 11% of the sample lies in the top ten.

The collaborating institutions used their own protocols to collect whole blood in K2EDTA tubes. For TCRbeta analysis, collaborator samples were shipped as frozen whole blood, as isolated PBMCs, or as DNA extracted from either sample type. On the study overall, not on this receptor specifically: Clinical and demographic metadata were provided uncurated, with the amount varying by source and participant.

The germline ends are 15 bases apart after V is trimmed by 6 bases and J by 6 bases. The CDR3 starts with the cysteine, ends with the phenylalanine, and has 13 residues. Here the CDR3 DNA is all that survives: 39 bases in frame from base 1. The rearrangement combines TRBV12-3 or TRBV12-4 with TRBJ2-7; the D gene is possibly TRBD1, with 7 bases matching. This clonotype originated in a human donor with active or convalescent COVID-19. The donor label of this sample is uncertain. Sample: peripheral blood. The CDR3 protein: CASRSGGLGEQYF. Read as DNA, the sequence is TGTGCCAGCAGGTCAGGGGGGCTTGGCGAGCAGTACTTC.